The next 19 T cell receptor beta chains were all read from a single sample in a study of blood T cell repertoires in COVID-19. Assay used: immunoSEQ multiplex PCR; TCRdb lists only in-frame clones, some missing. The sample lists 100,000 to 150,000 clones, around 80% occurring once. Source material: peripheral blood. The receptors come from a man between 65 and 85 years old with acute or convalescent COVID-19.

This chain uses TRBV18 with TRBJ2-4; D may be TRBD1 (5 bases). This CDR3 spans 14 amino acids. Trimming removed 3 bases at V and 2 bases at J, with 8 bases between. From germline, CDR1 is KGHSH and CDR2 LQKENI. Here the CDR3 DNA reads TGTGCCAGCTCACCGAAGGGGACCAAAAACATTCAGTACTTC. Its protein is CASSPKGTKNIQYF. Complete variable domain (other parts from reference TRBV18 and TRBJ2-4): NAGVMQNPRHLVRRRGQEARLRCSPMKGHSHVYWYRQLPEEGLKFMVYLQKENIIDESGMPKERFSAEFPKEGPSILRIQQVVRGDSAAYFCASSPKGTKNIQYFGAGTRLSVL.

This rearrangement joins TRBV7-9 to TRBJ2-4; 13 positions match TRBD2. CDR3 length: 17 residues. The V gene's germline CDR1 is SEHNR and CDR2 FQNEAQ (reference sequence). V lost 5 bases to trimming and J lost 0 bases; unmatched junction nucleotides: 4. Here the CDR3 DNA reads TGTGCCAGCAGCCCGGGACTAGCGGGAATAGCCAAAAACATTCAGTACTTC. Translated, it gives CASSPGLAGIAKNIQYF.

The chain is built from TRBV7-2 and TRBJ2-7; 8 bases line up with TRBD1. Germline V gene lookup returns CDR1 SGHTA and CDR2 FQGNSA. Trimming removed 6 bases from V and 7 bases from J; junction bases left unmatched: 14. The length of the CDR3 is 15 residues. The CDR3 region is CASSSAGTGPLEQYF. CDR3 coding DNA: TGTGCCAGCAGTTCTGCGGGGACAGGACCTTTAGAGCAGTACTTC.

The rearrangement links TRBV25-1 to TRBJ2-7; 7 bases line up with TRBD1. Germline V CDR1 and CDR2: MGHDK, SYGVNS. With V trimmed by 4 bases and J by 4 bases, 4 bases remained unmatched. The CDR3 spans 13 residues. The CDR3 nucleotides are TGTGCCAGCAGTGGACAGGGATCTTACGAGCAGTACTTC. It translates to CASSGQGSYEQYF.

V and J are TRBV19 and TRBJ1-1; D remains ambiguous. The germline CDR1 and CDR2 sequences are LNHDA and SQIVND (reference sequence). The V end lost 5 bases, the J end lost 11 bases, and 18 bases lay between the germline ends. The CDR3 spans 13 residues. The CDR3: CASSDPQRTKAFF. CDR3 DNA sequence: TGTGCCAGTAGTGACCCTCAGCGGACCAAGGCTTTCTTT.

CDR3 loop: CASSRASGSYEQYF. As DNA, the CDR3 is TGTGCCAGCAGCAGGGCTAGCGGATCCTACGAGCAGTACTTC. V and J are TRBV9 and TRBJ2-7; 7 bases agree with TRBD2. Germline CDR1 and CDR2: SGDLS and YYNGEE. V lost 4 bases, J lost 1 base, and 5 bases stayed unmatched. The CDR3 has 14 residues.

The chain carries TRBV7-9 and TRBJ1-5, with 9 bases identical to TRBD1. This CDR3 region has 14 residues. Germline-derived CDR1 and CDR2 are SEHNR and FQNEAQ (reference sequence). V lost 5 bases, J lost 4 bases, and 3 bases stayed unmatched. The CDR3 DNA is TGTGCCAGCAGCCGGACAGGGGATAATCAGCCCCAGCATTTT. Its translation: CASSRTGDNQPQHF.

The gene calls are TRBV5-1 and TRBJ2-5; 14 bases fit TRBD2. J gave up 0 bases and V 4 bases, and 5 bases lay outside the gene matches. From germline, CDR1 is SGHRS and CDR2 YFSETQ. This CDR3 region has 17 residues. CDR3 sequence (DNA): TGCGCCAGCAGCCTCGGGACTAGCGGGAGCCACCAAGAGACCCAGTACTTC. This sequence encodes CASSLGTSGSHQETQYF.

This chain joins TRBV6-5 and TRBJ1-3; D gene ambiguous. Germline V gives CDR1 MNHEY, CDR2 SVGAGI. The CDR3 is made up of 14 amino acids. V lost 4 bases, J lost 1 base, and 8 bases lay in between. The CDR3 reads CASSSILSGNTIYF. CDR3 in DNA: TGTGCCAGCAGTTCTATCCTTTCTGGAAACACCATATATTTT.

The V gene is TRBV12-5, the J gene TRBJ1-1; D remains ambiguous. CDR3 length equals 14 residues. Germline CDR1 reads LGHNT; CDR2 reads FRNRAP. Trimming shortened V by 5 bases and J by 3 bases, and 13 bases separated the two germline ends. CDR3: CASGLGRPDTEAFF. Here the CDR3 DNA reads TGTGCTAGTGGTCTAGGAAGACCGGACACTGAAGCTTTCTTT.

This rearrangement joins TRBV7-9 to TRBJ2-1; D gene unclear. CDR1 SEHNR and CDR2 FQNEAQ come from the germline V gene (reference sequence). The V end lost 10 bases, the J end lost 6 bases, and 7 bases lay between the germline ends. The CDR3 is 10 amino acids. The CDR3, as DNA: TGTGCCAACGGCGGCAATGAGCAGTTCTTC. This encodes CANGGNEQFF.

This chain connects TRBV6-5 to TRBJ2-1; D might be TRBD2 (7 bases). Per the germline V gene, CDR1 is MNHEY and CDR2 is SVGAGI. Trimming took 2 bases from V and 9 from J, leaving 14 bases between them. This CDR3 region has 14 residues. The CDR3 loop reads CASSYTAGAREQFF. In DNA, the CDR3 is TGTGCCAGCAGTTACACGGCGGGGGCCCGTGAGCAGTTCTTC.

The J gene is TRBJ2-5, the V gene TRBV4-2; D gene ambiguous. V gave up 2 bases and J gave up 5 bases, with 9 bases separating them. Per germline, CDR1 LGHNA and CDR2 YNFKEQ. The CDR3 sequence is 13 residues long. The CDR3 reads CASSQSGFETQYF. DNA for the CDR3: TGTGCCAGCAGCCAATCAGGTTTTGAGACCCAGTACTTC.

This clone was found a few times. This chain uses TRBV25-1 with TRBJ1-3, with D uncertain. CDR3 length: 14 amino acids. Trimming pared 4 bases from V and 0 bases from J, leaving 7 bases between. Germline V CDR1 and CDR2: MGHDK, SYGVNS. The CDR3 region is CASSGSSSGNTIYF. Here the CDR3 DNA reads TGTGCCAGCAGTGGGAGCTCCTCTGGAAACACCATATATTTT.

J is TRBJ2-1 and V is TRBV28; 15 nucleotides match TRBD2. The CDR3 loop spans 15 amino acids. J lost 8 bases, V lost 5 bases, and 4 bases had no gene match. The germline V gene has CDR1 MDHEN and CDR2 SYDVKM. CDR3: CASSPGTSGRYEQFF. CDR3 DNA: TGTGCCAGCAGTCCCGGGACTAGCGGGAGGTATGAGCAGTTCTTC.

The chain uses TRBV9 and TRBJ1-2; D gene uncertain. This CDR3 has 16 amino acids. Per the germline V gene, CDR1 is SGDLS and CDR2 is YYNGEE. Trimming shortened V by 0 bases and J by 2 bases, and 14 bases separated the two germline ends. The CDR3 bases are TGTGCCAGCAGCGTAGGCGGAGCAGGAGGGAACTATGGCTACACCTTC. Amino acids: CASSVGGAGGNYGYTF.

As for this clone: Other DNA sequences in the same sample also yield this CDR3. The J gene is TRBJ1-5, the V gene TRBV7-2; TRBD1 might be the D (5 bases). Per the germline V gene, CDR1 is SGHTA and CDR2 is FQGNSA. V was cut by 1 base and J by 2 bases, with 9 bases left in between. The CDR3 spans 15 residues. In DNA form, the CDR3 reads TGTGCCAGCAGCTTAGGGGGCTCGGGCAATCAGCCCCAGCATTTT. Translating gives CASSLGGSGNQPQHF. Full variable domain (missing parts from reference TRBV7-2 and TRBJ1-5): GAGVSQSPSNKVTEKGKDVELRCDPISGHTALYWYRQSLGQGLEFLIYFQGNSAPDKSGLPSDRFSAERTGGSVSTLTIQRTQQEDSAVYLCASSLGGSGNQPQHFGDGTRLSIL.

This chain links TRBV11-1 with TRBJ1-1; no definite D call. Germline loops: CDR1 SGHAT, CDR2 FQDESV (reference sequence). CDR3 length: 13 amino acids. V was clipped by 2 bases and J by 0 bases, with 4 bases between them. In nucleotides, the CDR3 is TGTGCCAGCAGCTTAACTATGAACACTGAAGCTTTCTTT. Translating gives CASSLTMNTEAFF.

V usage is TRBV6-2 or TRBV6-3 and J usage is TRBJ2-5; TRBD2 might be the D (6 bases). Germline V gene lookup returns CDR1 MNHEY and CDR2 SVGEGT. The germline V and J ends were trimmed by 4 bases and 5 bases, with 20 bases remaining between them. The CDR3 is 16 residues long. The CDR3 DNA sequence: TGTGCCAGCAGTTCCCGACCCGGGACGGAGGGGGAGACCCAGTACTTC. Its translation is CASSSRPGTEGETQYF.